Following are 11 T cell receptor beta chains from one sample sequenced in a study of blood T cell repertoires in COVID-19. Using immunoSEQ multiplex PCR, the repertoire was profiled, and TCRdb retains in-frame clones only, with some absent. Here the sample spans around 240,000 clones, roughly 88% being singletons. The sequenced material came from PBMCs or T cells enriched from blood (not recorded which). The source is a woman between 50 and 59 years old who had recovered from COVID-19.

The CDR3 protein is CASRVTSGGATDTQYF. The DNA of the CDR3 is TGCGCCAGCAGGGTAACTAGCGGGGGGGCAACAGATACGCAGTATTTT. The genes are TRBV10-2 and TRBJ2-3; 13 bases agree with TRBD2. V dropped 6 bases and J dropped 3; count of bases not matched to a gene: 6. The CDR3 has 16 amino acids. CDR1 is WSHSY and CDR2 is SAAADI in the germline V gene.

The rearrangement links TRBV3-1 (or the pseudogene TRBV3-2) to TRBJ1-1; the D is unclear. V was clipped by 1 base and J by 2 bases, with 8 bases between them. CDR3 length: 14 residues. Germline-derived CDR1 and CDR2 are LGHDT and YNNKEL (reference sequence). In DNA, the CDR3 is TGTGCCAGCAGCCAAGGAGGGAAAAACACTGAAGCTTTCTTT. It specifies CASSQGGKNTEAFF.

The chain links TRBV7-2 to TRBJ1-2; 7 nucleotides line up with TRBD1. The CDR3 length is 15 residues. Germline CDR1 SGHTA, CDR2 FQGNSA. Trimming removed 7 bases from V and 1 base from J; junction bases left unmatched: 9. This chain's CDR3 is CASTFTGALNYGYTF. The DNA for the CDR3 is TGTGCCAGCACCTTTACAGGGGCGCTTAACTATGGCTACACCTTC.

This clone was counted once. The chain links TRBV14 to TRBJ1-2; D ambiguous. Per germline, CDR1 SGHDN and CDR2 FVKESK. CDR3 length: 13 amino acids. Trimming took 8 bases from V and 1 from J, leaving 11 bases between them. The CDR3 loop is CASAGGLNYGYTF. CDR3 nucleotides: TGTGCCAGCGCGGGCGGTCTTAACTATGGCTACACCTTC. Based on the CDR3 plus reference TRBV14 and TRBJ1-2, the full variable domain is EAGVTQFPSHSVIEKGQTVTLRCDPISGHDNLYWYRRVMGKEIKFLLHFVKESKQDESGMPNNRFLAERTGGTYSTLKVQPAELEDSGVYFCASAGGLNYGYTFGSGTRLTVV.

This clone has just one count. The chain employs TRBV7-2 and TRBJ1-2, with TRBD1 identical over 8 bases. Germline trimming cut 0 bases from V and 4 bases from J; bases unmatched to any gene: 4. Per the germline V gene, CDR1 is SGHTA and CDR2 is FQGNSA. The CDR3 runs 15 residues. The DNA of the CDR3 is TGTGCCAGCAGCTTAGCCGGACAGGGTTCCTATGGCTACACCTTC. The encoded protein is CASSLAGQGSYGYTF. Based on the CDR3 plus reference TRBV7-2 and TRBJ1-2, the full variable domain is GAGVSQSPSNKVTEKGKDVELRCDPISGHTALYWYRQSLGQGLEFLIYFQGNSAPDKSGLPSDRFSAERTGGSVSTLTIQRTQQEDSAVYLCASSLAGQGSYGYTFGSGTRLTVV.

The genes are TRBV24-1 and TRBJ2-5; 7 positions match TRBD1. The germline V gene has CDR1 KGHDR and CDR2 SFDVKD. The junction had 11 bases not matched to a gene; V was cut back by 7 bases and J by 1 base. There are 16 residues in the CDR3. CDR3 bases: TGTGCCACCAGCGACAACAGGGGATTGGGCCAAGAGACCCAGTACTTC. This sequence encodes CATSDNRGLGQETQYF.

This sequence joins TRBV21-1 and TRBJ2-1; no DNA check was done on the table's D call, TRBD2. TRBV21-1 is a listed pseudogene. The length of the CDR3 is 10 residues. CDR3 DNA sequence: TGTGCCAGAGAGAGAGATGAGCAGTTCTTC. Translation gives CARERDEQFF.

The chain is built from TRBV28 and TRBJ2-1; 8 bases line up with TRBD2. The ends lost 1 base at V and 4 bases at J; junction bases unmatched: 3. This CDR3 is built from 15 residues. From germline, CDR1 is MDHEN and CDR2 SYDVKM. The CDR3 nucleotides read TGTGCCAGCAGTTTATTTACTAGCGGATACAATGAGCAGTTCTTC. It yields the protein CASSLFTSGYNEQFF.

The chain carries TRBV11-3 and TRBJ2-7; 9 nucleotides line up with TRBD2. With V trimmed by 3 bases and J by 6 bases, 6 bases remained unmatched. Germline loops: CDR1 SGHNT, CDR2 YENEEA. The CDR3 consists of 14 residues. CDR3 nucleotides: TGTGCCAGCAGCTTCACCTCGACTAGCGGCGAGCAGTACTTC. Residues: CASSFTSTSGEQYF.

The J gene is TRBJ1-3, the V gene TRBV4-1; 11 bases are shared with TRBD1. V was pared by 3 bases and J by 2 bases, with 3 bases of the junction left unmatched. CDR1 MGHRA and CDR2 YSYEKL come from the germline V gene. The CDR3 runs to 16 residues. The CDR3 sequence: CASSHPGQGAGNTIYF. The CDR3 DNA is TGCGCCAGCAGCCATCCGGGACAGGGGGCTGGAAACACCATATATTTT.

CDR3 sequence reads: CASSLGPIGTPGNTIYF. CDR3 DNA sequence: TGTGCCAGCAGCTTAGGCCCTATCGGGACACCGGGAAACACCATATATTTT. This sequence joins TRBV11-3 and TRBJ1-3, with D possibly matching TRBD1 (6 bases). Trimming cost V 1 base and J 4 bases, with 17 bases left between them. Germline V lookup: CDR1 SGHNT, CDR2 YENEEA. The CDR3 covers 17 residues.